This T cell receptor beta chain was sequenced in a study of graft-versus-host responses after intestinal transplantation. Study-wide points: The study associated peak circulating GvH clone levels with early post-transplant HvG declines. Recipient marrow harbored GvH clones, some of which surfaced first in ileum or blood. Allografts of patients with graft-donor T cell macrochimerism showed high graft-versus-host to host-versus-graft clone ratios.

As to this clone: Its specificity is unknown.

Data came from immunoSEQ multiplex PCR; TCRdb stores just in-frame clones and leaves some out. The sample lists approximately 120,000 clones, around nine tenths seen once, with over 0.15% in the top ten. Trimming pared 6 bases from V and 5 bases from J, leaving 10 bases between. The germline CDR1 and CDR2 sequences are SNHLY and FYNNEI. The CDR3 is made up of 12 amino acids. This TCR was recovered from a human donor who received an intestinal transplant. Sequencing used unstimulated CD4+ T cells sorted from spleen or lymph node cells, obtained before intestinal transplant. The chain couples TRBV2 to TRBJ1-2, with D uncertain. The CDR3 is CASRWEAYGYTF. The CDR3 DNA reads TGTGCCAGCAGGTGGGAGGCTTATGGCTACACCTTC. Combining the CDR3 with reference TRBV2 and TRBJ1-2 gives the whole variable domain EPEVTQTPSHQVTQMGQEVILRCVPISNHLYFYWYRQILGQKVEFLVSFYNNEISEKSEIFDDQFSVERPDGSNFTLKIRSTKLEDSAMYFCASRWEAYGYTFGSGTRLTVV.